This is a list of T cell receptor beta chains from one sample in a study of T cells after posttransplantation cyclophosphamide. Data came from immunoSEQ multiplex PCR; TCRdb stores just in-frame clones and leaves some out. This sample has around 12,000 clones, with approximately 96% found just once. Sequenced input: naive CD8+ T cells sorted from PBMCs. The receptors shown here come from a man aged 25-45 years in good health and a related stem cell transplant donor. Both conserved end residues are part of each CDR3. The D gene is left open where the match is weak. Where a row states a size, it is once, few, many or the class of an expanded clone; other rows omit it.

CDR3 DNA: TGTGCCAGCAGCTTAAGAATACAGGTCCCCTACGAGCAGTACTTC
CDR3 protein: CASSLRIQVPYEQYF
V gene: TRBV13
J gene: TRBJ2-7
D gene: NA
clone size: NA

CDR3 DNA: TGTGCCAGCAGCCCCCAGGGGGACTACTATGGCTACACCTTC
CDR3 protein: CASSPQGDYYGYTF
V gene: TRBV7-3
J gene: TRBJ1-2
D gene: TRBD1
clone size: NA

CDR3 DNA: TGTGCCAGCCGATATTGGACAGCTAGCACAGATACGCAGTATTTT
CDR3 protein: CASRYWTASTDTQYF
V gene: TRBV5-4
J gene: TRBJ2-3
D gene: NA
clone size: NA

CDR3 DNA: TGTGCCAGCAGCGTGGGTGGGGGCCGTTTACAAGAGACCCAGTACTTC
CDR3 protein: CASSVGGGRLQETQYF
V gene: TRBV9
J gene: TRBJ2-5
D gene: NA
clone size: once

CDR3 DNA: TGTGCCAGCAGCGGGGGGGGCCGTATTATCGGGGAGCTGTTTTTT
CDR3 protein: CASSGGGRIIGELFF
V gene: TRBV6-5
J gene: TRBJ2-2
D gene: TRBD2
clone size: once

CDR3 DNA: TGTGCCAGCAGCCAAGATCGTGGACAGGGTATATCCTATGGCTACACCTTC
CDR3 protein: CASSQDRGQGISYGYTF
V gene: TRBV14
J gene: TRBJ1-2
D gene: TRBD1
clone size: NA

CDR3 DNA: TGCGCCAGCAGCCAAGATCGCGATATCAATCAGCCCCAGCATTTT
CDR3 protein: CASSQDRDINQPQHF
V gene: TRBV4-1
J gene: TRBJ1-5
D gene: NA
clone size: NA

CDR3 DNA: TGCAGCGTTGAGCAAAGCGACAGGAACTATGGCTACACCTTC
CDR3 protein: CSVEQSDRNYGYTF
V gene: TRBV29-1
J gene: TRBJ1-2
D gene: NA
clone size: NA

CDR3 DNA: TGTGCCAGCAGTATTTACAGGGGTACGAACACTGAAGCTTTCTTT
CDR3 protein: CASSIYRGTNTEAFF
V gene: TRBV6-1
J gene: TRBJ1-1
D gene: TRBD1
clone size: NA

CDR3 DNA: TGTGCCAGCAGTCCTTCGGGGAGCGGGGTTACGAATACGCAGTATTTT
CDR3 protein: CASSPSGSGVTNTQYF
V gene: TRBV27
J gene: TRBJ2-3
D gene: TRBD2
clone size: NA

CDR3 DNA: TGTGCCAGCAGCCAGCTTGATAGTGGTGTTTCACCCCTCCACTTT
CDR3 protein: CASSQLDSGVSPLHF
V gene: TRBV4-2
J gene: TRBJ1-6
D gene: NA
clone size: NA

CDR3 DNA: TGTGCCAGCAGCCCTTGGGCAGGGGAGGGGAACACTGAAGCTTTCTTT
CDR3 protein: CASSPWAGEGNTEAFF
V gene: TRBV7-8
J gene: TRBJ1-1
D gene: NA
clone size: NA

CDR3 DNA: TGTGCCAGCAGCACCAGCATAGCGGGGGGTTCCAAAAACATTCAGTACTTC
CDR3 protein: CASSTSIAGGSKNIQYF
V gene: TRBV7-9
J gene: TRBJ2-4
D gene: TRBD2
clone size: NA

CDR3 DNA: TGTGCCAGTAGCAGCGAAAGCTCCTATAATTCACCCCTCCACTTT
CDR3 protein: CASSSESSYNSPLHF
V gene: TRBV19
J gene: TRBJ1-6
D gene: NA
clone size: NA

CDR3 DNA: TGCGCCAGCAGCCAAGTGTGGCCGGGAACCTACGAGCAGTACTTC
CDR3 protein: CASSQVWPGTYEQYF
V gene: TRBV4-3
J gene: TRBJ2-7
D gene: NA
clone size: NA

CDR3 DNA: TGCGCCAGCAGGCTTACCGGGTGGGGGGAGAGAGATACGCAGTATTTT
CDR3 protein: CASRLTGWGERDTQYF
V gene: TRBV5-1
J gene: TRBJ2-3
D gene: NA
clone size: NA

CDR3 DNA: TGTGCCAGCAGCTTGGCCGACAGGGGACAAGAGACCCAGTACTTC
CDR3 protein: CASSLADRGQETQYF
V gene: TRBV5-8
J gene: TRBJ2-5
D gene: TRBD1
clone size: NA

CDR3 DNA: TGTGCCAGCAGCACGGGCGGGGGGTCCTACAATGAGCAGTTCTTC
CDR3 protein: CASSTGGGSYNEQFF
V gene: TRBV7-3
J gene: TRBJ2-1
D gene: TRBD2
clone size: NA

CDR3 DNA: TGTGCCAGTTACTCCCCAAACAGGGAGCACGAGCAGTACTTC
CDR3 protein: CASYSPNREHEQYF
V gene: TRBV6-5
J gene: TRBJ2-7
D gene: NA
clone size: NA

CDR3 DNA: TGTGCCAGCGAAGGACTCCAAGCTGAAGCTTTCTTT
CDR3 protein: CASEGLQAEAFF
V gene: TRBV7-9
J gene: TRBJ1-1
D gene: NA
clone size: NA

CDR3 DNA: TGTGCCAGCAGCCAAGGGCAGATCTATGGCTACACCTTC
CDR3 protein: CASSQGQIYGYTF
V gene: TRBV14
J gene: TRBJ1-2
D gene: NA
clone size: NA

CDR3 DNA: TGCAGCGTTGATCCCCCGACAGGTCGGGATGAAGCTTTCTTT
CDR3 protein: CSVDPPTGRDEAFF
V gene: TRBV29-1
J gene: TRBJ1-1
D gene: NA
clone size: NA

CDR3 DNA: TGTGCCAGCAGCTTAGGGATTCAGGGTAAATCTACCTACAATGAGCAGTTCTTC
CDR3 protein: CASSLGIQGKSTYNEQFF
V gene: TRBV7-8
J gene: TRBJ2-1
D gene: NA
clone size: NA

CDR3 DNA: TGTGCCAGCAGCTTGGCAGCGGCTTGGACCGGGGAGCTGTTTTTT
CDR3 protein: CASSLAAAWTGELFF
V gene: TRBV5-6
J gene: TRBJ2-2
D gene: NA
clone size: NA

CDR3 DNA: TGTGCCAGTTCAGGGCAAAATCAGCCCCAGCATTTT
CDR3 protein: CASSGQNQPQHF
V gene: TRBV6-5
J gene: TRBJ1-5
D gene: NA
clone size: NA